What follows are 22 T cell receptor beta chains derived from one specimen sequenced in a study of blood T cell repertoires in COVID-19. Using immunoSEQ multiplex PCR, the repertoire was profiled, and TCRdb retains in-frame clones only, with some absent. This table has under 200,000 clones, about nine tenths appearing once. What was sequenced was peripheral blood. All receptors derive from a woman in her fifties or sixties with COVID-19, enrolled during active disease.

The DNA of the CDR3 is TGCAGCGCCTCAGGGGATGCAACTAATGAAAAACTGTTTTTT. Translating it yields CSASGDATNEKLFF. The rearrangement links TRBV29-1 to TRBJ1-4, with D possibly TRBD1 on 6 matching bases. Germline V gene sequence: CDR1 SQVTM, CDR2 ANQGSEA. The CDR3 has 14 amino acids. V was trimmed by 7 bases and J by 0 bases, leaving 12 bases between them.

This sequence joins TRBV6-5 and TRBJ1-6, with D maybe TRBD1 (6 bases). CDR3 length: 15 residues. Trimming removed 6 bases from V and 4 bases from J, with 13 bases in between. The V gene's germline CDR1 is MNHEY and CDR2 SVGAGI. CDR3: CASRDSRGYNSPLHF. The CDR3 bases are TGTGCCAGCAGGGATTCAAGGGGGTATAATTCACCCCTCCACTTT.

The V call is TRBV24-1, the J call TRBJ2-7, with D possibly TRBD2 on 5 matching bases. V lost 2 bases and J 1 base, leaving 8 bases between the germline ends. Per the germline V gene, CDR1 is KGHDR and CDR2 is SFDVKD. The CDR3 totals 14 residues. In DNA form, the CDR3 reads TGTGCCACCAGTGATTCCGGGGTTTCCTACGAGCAGTACTTC. The encoded protein is CATSDSGVSYEQYF.

V gene TRBV7-2 combines with J gene TRBJ2-7; 11 positions match TRBD2. CDR1 and CDR2 (germline): SGHTA, FQGNSA. CDR3 size: 16 residues. The V and J ends lost 1 base and 3 bases, in that order; junction bases with no gene match: 5. The CDR3 sequence is CASSLDGGTSGYEQYF. The CDR3 DNA is TGTGCCAGCAGCTTAGATGGTGGGACTAGCGGCTACGAGCAGTACTTC.

This clone has more than one count but fewer than ten. This chain connects TRBV4-3 to TRBJ1-2; TRBD1 matches at 8 bases. The ends lost 1 base at V and 8 bases at J; junction bases unmatched: 3. The CDR3 sequence is 13 residues long. Germline V gene sequence: CDR1 LGHNA, CDR2 YSLEER. Here the CDR3 reads CASSQGTGPGYTF. For the CDR3, the DNA is TGCGCCAGCAGCCAAGGGACAGGGCCGGGCTACACCTTC.

V is TRBV14 and J is TRBJ2-1, with 11 bases identical to TRBD2. V lost 6 bases and J lost 2; bases outside the gene matches: 12. The CDR3 has 18 amino acids. CDR1 is SGHDN and CDR2 is FVKESK in the germline V gene. This CDR3 is CASSLAVGLAVAYNEQFF. CDR3 nucleotide sequence: TGTGCCAGCAGTCTCGCGGTGGGACTAGCGGTTGCCTACAATGAGCAGTTCTTC.

The chain's CDR3 is CATRTGSNQPQHF. The CDR3 nucleotides are TGTGCCACCAGGACAGGGTCGAACCAGCCCCAGCATTTT. The chain recombines TRBV24-1 with TRBJ1-5; 7 positions agree with TRBD1. J gave up 7 bases and V 7 bases, and 6 bases lay outside the gene matches. Germline loops: CDR1 KGHDR, CDR2 SFDVKD. The CDR3 length is 13 residues.

V usage is TRBV19 and J usage is TRBJ1-1, with a possible D match to TRBD1 (5 bases). Between the trimmed V and J ends, which lost 6 bases and 11 bases, there was a span of 22 bases. CDR1 and CDR2 from the germline V gene are LNHDA and SQIVND (reference sequence). The CDR3 is 14 amino acids. CDR3: CASSSRGSDSGAFF. The CDR3 DNA reads as TGTGCCAGTAGCTCTCGGGGGTCCGACAGTGGCGCTTTCTTT.

The J gene is TRBJ1-4, the V gene TRBV4-3; weak D call: TRBD1 (6 bases). The CDR3 totals 15 residues. Germline V gene sequence: CDR1 LGHNA, CDR2 YSLEER. Trimming took off 2 bases at V and 5 bases at J, with 12 bases between the two ends. The CDR3 DNA sequence: TGCGCCAGCAGCCAATCCGGGACATGGAATGAAAAACTGTTTTTT. Its translation is CASSQSGTWNEKLFF.

The chain joins TRBV27 to TRBJ2-7, with 7 bases aligning to TRBD1. The CDR3 spans 19 residues. V lost 3 bases and J lost 0; bases outside the gene matches: 17. Germline assignment: CDR1 MNHEY and CDR2 SMNVEV (reference sequence). The CDR3 spells CASSFKGDRSYPSSYEQYF. DNA for the CDR3: TGTGCCAGCAGTTTTAAGGGGGACAGATCCTACCCAAGCTCCTACGAGCAGTACTTC.

V usage is TRBV19 and J usage is TRBJ2-6; 8 bases line up with TRBD1. This CDR3 is built from 18 residues. V trimming: 7 bases; J trimming: 1 base; junction bases outside the gene matches: 12. The V gene's germline CDR1 is LNHDA and CDR2 SQIVND (reference sequence). The CDR3 reads CASTIAGQGFSGANVLTF. The CDR3 DNA sequence: TGTGCCAGTACCATCGCCGGACAGGGTTTTTCTGGGGCCAACGTCCTGACTTTC.

CDR3 nucleotide sequence: TGTGCCAGGACTAGCGCCGGGGAGCTGTTTTTT. It codes for CARTSAGELFF. The chain combines TRBV30 with TRBJ2-2; 9 bases line up with TRBD2. Germline V gene data show CDR1 as GTSNPN and CDR2 as SVGIG (reference sequence). The CDR3 covers 11 residues. Germline trimming cut 8 bases from V and 6 bases from J; bases unmatched to any gene: 1.

The chain uses TRBV4-3 and TRBJ2-4; a possible D gene is TRBD2 (6 bases). There are 15 residues in the CDR3. The germline CDR1 and CDR2 sequences are LGHNA and YSLEER. Trimming took off 5 bases at V and 11 bases at J, with 22 bases between the two ends. CDR3 amino acids: CASSAGYNGMSVQYF. The CDR3 DNA follows: TGCGCCAGCAGCGCGGGGTATAATGGTATGTCGGTTCAGTACTTC.

The chain joins TRBV7-2 to TRBJ2-7, with 7 bases lining up with TRBD2. V was clipped by 5 bases and J by 0 bases; unmatched bases: 7. The CDR3 totals 15 residues. CDR1 SGHTA and CDR2 FQGNSA come from the germline V gene. The CDR3 is CASSTRAGSSYEQYF. In DNA form, the CDR3 reads TGTGCCAGCAGCACAAGAGCGGGGAGCTCCTACGAGCAGTACTTC.

The CDR3 DNA sequence: TGTGCCAGCAGCGTAGTGGACTCTACGCAGTATTTT. It encodes CASSVVDSTQYF. The chain couples TRBV9 to TRBJ2-3; maybe TRBD2 (5 bases). V lost 0 bases, J lost 8 bases, and 7 bases lay in between. Germline CDR1 is SGDLS and CDR2 is YYNGEE. This CDR3 has 12 residues.

The rearrangement uses TRBV7-9 and TRBJ2-7, with 7 positions matching TRBD2. Germline V CDR1 and CDR2: SEHNR, FQNEAQ (reference sequence). The CDR3 totals 16 residues. The V and J ends lost 5 bases and 4 bases, in that order; junction bases with no gene match: 14. CDR3 loop: CASSLEHSRGLYEQYF. CDR3 bases: TGTGCCAGCAGCCTTGAGCACAGTAGGGGACTATACGAGCAGTACTTC. The entire variable domain, with the rest obtained from reference TRBV7-9 and TRBJ2-7, is as follows: DTGVSQNPRHKITKRGQNVTFRCDPISEHNRLYWYRQTLGQGPEFLTYFQNEAQLEKSRLLSDRFSAERPKGSFSTLEIQRTEQGDSAMYLCASSLEHSRGLYEQYFGPGTRLTVT.

The chain is built from TRBV12-5 and TRBJ2-2; D may be TRBD1 (6 bases). V lost 1 base to trimming and J lost 0 bases, with 9 bases between them. CDR1 LGHNT and CDR2 FRNRAP come from the germline V gene. The length of the CDR3 is 16 residues. The CDR3, as DNA: TGTGCTAGTGGTTTGGGCAGGGGCGCGAACACCGGGGAGCTGTTTTTT. Translated, it gives CASGLGRGANTGELFF.

This chain links TRBV28 with TRBJ2-1; 8 bases are shared with TRBD1. This CDR3 is built from 14 residues. V shed 8 bases, J shed 4 bases, and the junction held 7 bases outside the gene matches. Germline CDR1 MDHEN, CDR2 SYDVKM. CDR3 coding DNA: TGTGCCAGCGTAAGGACAGGGCGGTACAATGAGCAGTTCTTC. Its protein product is CASVRTGRYNEQFF.

V usage is TRBV12-3 or TRBV12-4 and J usage is TRBJ1-2; D gene ambiguous. This CDR3 comprises 11 residues. The V gene lost 6 bases and the J gene lost 7 bases, with 9 bases spanning the gap. The CDR3, as DNA: TGTGCCAGCAGCGTTCGGGGTGGCTACACCTTC. It yields the protein CASSVRGGYTF.

This clone showed up just a few times. J is TRBJ2-7 and V is TRBV5-1; D unresolved. CDR1 and CDR2 (germline): SGHRS, YFSETQ. V lost 4 bases to trimming and J lost 5 bases, with 13 bases between them. This CDR3 comprises 13 residues. CDR3 bases: TGCGCCAGCAGCCCCAGCGTAGGCGACGAGCAGTACTTC. Protein: CASSPSVGDEQYF.

J is TRBJ1-4 and V is TRBV9; 10 bases map to TRBD1. This CDR3 comprises 15 residues. Germline V CDR1 and CDR2: SGDLS, YYNGEE. With 2 bases clipped from V and 8 bases from J, the junction kept 6 bases outside the gene matches. The CDR3 loop reads CASSVAGTGAEKLFF. In nucleotides, the CDR3 is TGTGCCAGCAGCGTCGCCGGGACAGGGGCCGAAAAACTGTTTTTT.

This clone is a singleton in its sample. The chain couples TRBV3-1 (or the pseudogene TRBV3-2) to TRBJ1-6; 8 nucleotides line up with TRBD1. This CDR3 has 15 residues. In germline, CDR1 is LGHDT, CDR2 YNNKEL (reference sequence). J was trimmed by 8 bases and V by 1 base; bases with no gene match: 4. CDR3 sequence: CASSQGQGIDSPLHF. The CDR3 nucleotides read TGTGCCAGCAGCCAAGGACAGGGGATAGATTCACCCCTCCACTTT.